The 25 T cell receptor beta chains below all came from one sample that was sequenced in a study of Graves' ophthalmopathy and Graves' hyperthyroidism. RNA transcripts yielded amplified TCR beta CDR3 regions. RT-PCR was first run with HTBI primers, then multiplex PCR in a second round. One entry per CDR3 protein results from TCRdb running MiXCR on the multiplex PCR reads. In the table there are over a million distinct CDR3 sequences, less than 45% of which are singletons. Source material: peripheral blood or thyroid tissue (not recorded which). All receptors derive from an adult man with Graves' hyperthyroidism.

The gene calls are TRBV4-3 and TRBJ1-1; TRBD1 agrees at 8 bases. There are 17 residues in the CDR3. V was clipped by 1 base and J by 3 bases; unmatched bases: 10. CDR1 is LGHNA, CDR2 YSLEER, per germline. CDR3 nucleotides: TGCGCCAGCAGCCAAGGCAGGGGGCGGGGGAGCGACACTGAAGCTTTCTTT. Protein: CASSQGRGRGSDTEAFF.

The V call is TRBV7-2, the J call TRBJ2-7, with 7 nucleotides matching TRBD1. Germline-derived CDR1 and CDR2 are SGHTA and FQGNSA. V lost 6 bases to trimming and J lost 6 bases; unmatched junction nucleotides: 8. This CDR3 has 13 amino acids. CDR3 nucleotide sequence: TGTGCCAGCAGTCACCCGACAGGGAGCGAGCAGTACTTC. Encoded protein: CASSHPTGSEQYF.

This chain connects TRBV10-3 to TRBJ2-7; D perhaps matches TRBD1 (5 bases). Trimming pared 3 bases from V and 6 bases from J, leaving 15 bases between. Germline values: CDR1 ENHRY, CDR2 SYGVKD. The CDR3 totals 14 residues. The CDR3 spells CAISDEDRTFEQYF. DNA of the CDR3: TGTGCCATCAGTGATGAAGACAGAACCTTCGAGCAGTACTTC.

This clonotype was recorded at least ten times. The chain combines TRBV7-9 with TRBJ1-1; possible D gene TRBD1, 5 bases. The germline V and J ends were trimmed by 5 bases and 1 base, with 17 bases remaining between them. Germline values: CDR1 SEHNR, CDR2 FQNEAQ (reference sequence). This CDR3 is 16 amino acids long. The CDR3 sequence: CASSPRSRTTNTEAFF. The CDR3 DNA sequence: TGTGCCAGCAGCCCCCGTAGTAGGACAACGAACACTGAAGCTTTCTTT.

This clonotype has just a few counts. The CDR3 DNA reads TGCAGCGTTGAAGTTGGCGGGAGCTACGAGCAGTACTTC. Its translation is CSVEVGGSYEQYF. V gene TRBV29-1 combines with J gene TRBJ2-7; 7 bases align to TRBD2. The V gene end was trimmed by 1 base and the J gene end by 3 bases; junction bases not matched to a gene: 3. The CDR3 totals 13 residues. From germline, CDR1 is SQVTM and CDR2 ANQGSEA.

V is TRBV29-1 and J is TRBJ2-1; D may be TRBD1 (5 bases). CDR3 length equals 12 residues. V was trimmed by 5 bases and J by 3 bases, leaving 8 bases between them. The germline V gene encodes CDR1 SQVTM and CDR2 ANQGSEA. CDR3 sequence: CSVQQVYNEQFF. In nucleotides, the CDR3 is TGCAGCGTTCAACAGGTCTACAATGAGCAGTTCTTC.

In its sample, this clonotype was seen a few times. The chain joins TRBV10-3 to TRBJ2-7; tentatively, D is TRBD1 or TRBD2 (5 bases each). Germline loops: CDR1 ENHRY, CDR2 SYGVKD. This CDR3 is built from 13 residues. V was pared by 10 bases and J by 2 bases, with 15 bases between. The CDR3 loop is CASNRGRAYEQYF. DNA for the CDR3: TGTGCCAGTAACCGGGGCAGGGCCTACGAGCAGTACTTC.

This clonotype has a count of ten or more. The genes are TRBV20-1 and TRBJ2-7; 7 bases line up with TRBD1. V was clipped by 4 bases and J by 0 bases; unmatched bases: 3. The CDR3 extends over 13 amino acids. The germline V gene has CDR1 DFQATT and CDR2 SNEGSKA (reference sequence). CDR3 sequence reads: CSAMGTVSYEQYF. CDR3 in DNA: TGCAGTGCTATGGGGACAGTCTCCTACGAGCAGTACTTC.

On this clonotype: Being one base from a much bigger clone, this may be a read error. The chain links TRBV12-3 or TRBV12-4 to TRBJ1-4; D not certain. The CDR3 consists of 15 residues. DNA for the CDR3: TGTGCCAGCAGTTTTGTGGCGGGGAAGGATGAAAAACTGCTTTTT. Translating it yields CASSFVAGKDEKLLF.

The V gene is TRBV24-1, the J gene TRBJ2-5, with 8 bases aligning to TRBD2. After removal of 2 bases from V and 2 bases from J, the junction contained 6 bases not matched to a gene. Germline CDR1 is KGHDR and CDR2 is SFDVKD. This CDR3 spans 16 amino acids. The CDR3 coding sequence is TGTGCCACCAGTGATTCGAGCGGGACTAGGCAAGAGACCCAGTACTTC. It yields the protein CATSDSSGTRQETQYF.

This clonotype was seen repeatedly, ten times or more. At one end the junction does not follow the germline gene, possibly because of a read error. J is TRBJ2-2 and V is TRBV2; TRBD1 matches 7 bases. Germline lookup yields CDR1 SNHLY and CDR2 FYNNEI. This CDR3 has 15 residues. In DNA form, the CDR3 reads TGTGCCAGCAGTGGTGGGACAGCGAAGACCGGGGAGCTGTTTTTT. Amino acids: CASSGGTAKTGELFF.

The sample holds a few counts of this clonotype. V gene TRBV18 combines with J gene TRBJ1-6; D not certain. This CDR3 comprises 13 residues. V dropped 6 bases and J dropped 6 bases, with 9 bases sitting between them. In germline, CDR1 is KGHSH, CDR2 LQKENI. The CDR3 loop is CASSPKPNSPLHF. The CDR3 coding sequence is TGTGCCAGCTCCCCGAAACCTAATTCACCCCTCCACTTT.

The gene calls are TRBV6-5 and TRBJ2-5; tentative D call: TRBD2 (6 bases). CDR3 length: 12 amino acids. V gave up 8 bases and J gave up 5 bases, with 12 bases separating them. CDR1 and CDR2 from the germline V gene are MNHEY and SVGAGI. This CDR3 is CASAKREETQYF. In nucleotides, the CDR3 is TGTGCCAGCGCTAAACGGGAGGAGACCCAGTACTTC.

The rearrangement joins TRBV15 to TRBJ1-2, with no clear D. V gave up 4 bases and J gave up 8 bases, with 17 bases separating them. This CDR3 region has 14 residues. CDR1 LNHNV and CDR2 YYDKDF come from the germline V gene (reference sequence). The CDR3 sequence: CATSILLTDAGYTF. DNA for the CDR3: TGTGCCACCAGCATCCTCCTCACAGATGCCGGCTACACCTTC.

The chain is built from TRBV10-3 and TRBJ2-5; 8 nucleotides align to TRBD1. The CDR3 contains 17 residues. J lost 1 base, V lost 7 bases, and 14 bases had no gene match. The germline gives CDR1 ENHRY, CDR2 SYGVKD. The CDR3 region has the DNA TGTGCCATCATGCCCCATCTCGGACAGGGAATCCAAGAGACCCAGTACTTC. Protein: CAIMPHLGQGIQETQYF.

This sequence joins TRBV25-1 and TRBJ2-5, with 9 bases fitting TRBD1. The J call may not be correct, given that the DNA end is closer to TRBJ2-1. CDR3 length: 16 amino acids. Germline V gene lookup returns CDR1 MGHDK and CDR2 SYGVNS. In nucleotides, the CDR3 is TGTGCCAGCAGTGAAGGCGACAGGGGGTTAATGAATGAGCAGTTCTTC. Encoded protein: CASSEGDRGLMNEQFF.

The CDR3 DNA reads as TGTGCCAGCAGACTGGGGGGAGCCGGGGAGCTGTTTTTT. It specifies CASRLGGAGELFF. The V and J genes are TRBV7-8 and TRBJ2-2, with D tentatively TRBD2 (6 bases). CDR3 size: 13 residues. Trimming stripped 6 bases from V and 6 bases from J, with 11 bases between. Germline V gene sequence: CDR1 SGHVS, CDR2 FQNEAQ.

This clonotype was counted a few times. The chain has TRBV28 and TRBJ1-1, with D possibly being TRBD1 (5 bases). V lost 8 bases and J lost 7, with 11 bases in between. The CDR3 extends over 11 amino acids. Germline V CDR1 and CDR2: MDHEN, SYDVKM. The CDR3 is CASGDSHEAFF. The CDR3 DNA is TGTGCCAGCGGTGACAGTCATGAAGCTTTCTTT. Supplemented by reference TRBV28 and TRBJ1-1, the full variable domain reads DVKVTQSSRYLVKRTGEKVFLECVQDMDHENMFWYRQDPGLGLRLIYFSYDVKMKEKGDIPEGYSVSREKKERFSLILESASTNQTSMYLCASGDSHEAFFGQGTRLTVV.

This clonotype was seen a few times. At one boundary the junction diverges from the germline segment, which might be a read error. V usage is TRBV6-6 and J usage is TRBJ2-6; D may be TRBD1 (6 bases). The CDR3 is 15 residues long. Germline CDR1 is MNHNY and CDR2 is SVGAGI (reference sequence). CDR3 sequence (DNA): TGTGCCAACAGTCGAACAGGGTCTGGGGCCAACGTCCTGACTTTC. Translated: CANSRTGSGANVLTF.

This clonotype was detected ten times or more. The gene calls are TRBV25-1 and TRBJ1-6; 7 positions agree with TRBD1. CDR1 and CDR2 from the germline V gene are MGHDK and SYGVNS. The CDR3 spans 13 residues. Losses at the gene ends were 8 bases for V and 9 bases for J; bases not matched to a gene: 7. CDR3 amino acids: CASGETGASPLHF. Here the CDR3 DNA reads TGTGCCAGCGGAGAAACAGGGGCTTCACCCCTCCACTTT.

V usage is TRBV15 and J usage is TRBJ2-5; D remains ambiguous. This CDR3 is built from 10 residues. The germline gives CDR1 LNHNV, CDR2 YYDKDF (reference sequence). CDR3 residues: CASAPAAQYF. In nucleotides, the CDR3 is TGTGCTAGTGCTCCGGCGGCCCAGTACTTC. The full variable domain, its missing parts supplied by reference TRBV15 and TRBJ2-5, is DAMVIQNPRYQVTQFGKPVTLSCSQTLNHNVMYWYQQKSSQAPKLLFHYYDKDFNNEADTPDNFQSRRPNTSFCFLDIRSPGLGDTAMYLCASAPAAQYFGPGTRLLVL.

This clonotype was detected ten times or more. CDR3 amino acids: CASHRAPISEAFF. Written as DNA, the CDR3 is TGTGCCAGCCACAGGGCCCCGATCTCTGAAGCTTTCTTT. The V call is TRBV7-2, the J call TRBJ1-1; TRBD1 is a possible D gene (6 bases). Germline V gene data show CDR1 as SGHTA and CDR2 as FQGNSA. The CDR3 totals 13 residues. Trimming removed 8 bases from V and 6 bases from J, with 16 bases in between.

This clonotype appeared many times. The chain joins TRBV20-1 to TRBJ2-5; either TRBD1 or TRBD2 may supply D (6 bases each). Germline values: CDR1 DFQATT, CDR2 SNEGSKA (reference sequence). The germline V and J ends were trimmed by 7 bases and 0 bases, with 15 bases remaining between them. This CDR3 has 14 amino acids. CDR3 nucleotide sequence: TGCAGTGTGGTTGGGGGGCGGTACCAAGAGACCCAGTACTTC. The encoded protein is CSVVGGRYQETQYF.

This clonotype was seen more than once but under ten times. CDR3 bases: TGTGCCAGCGGTCGGGGCGCGGAGACCCAGTACTTC. Residues: CASGRGAETQYF. The chain recombines TRBV28 with TRBJ2-5; D tentatively reads TRBD1 or TRBD2 (5 bases each). The CDR3 is 12 amino acids. Germline loops: CDR1 MDHEN, CDR2 SYDVKM. Trimming left V 8 bases short and J 5 bases short, with 12 bases between. The full variable domain, completed using reference TRBV28 and TRBJ2-5, is DVKVTQSSRYLVKRTGEKVFLECVQDMDHENMFWYRQDPGLGLRLIYFSYDVKMKEKGDIPEGYSVSREKKERFSLILESASTNQTSMYLCASGRGAETQYFGPGTRLLVL.

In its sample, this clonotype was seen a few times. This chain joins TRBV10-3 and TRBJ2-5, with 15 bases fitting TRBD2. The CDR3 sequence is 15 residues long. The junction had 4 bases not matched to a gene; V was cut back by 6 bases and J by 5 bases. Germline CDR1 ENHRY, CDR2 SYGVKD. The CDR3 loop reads CAIRSGTSGRETQYF. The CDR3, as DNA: TGTGCCATCAGATCCGGGACTAGCGGGAGGGAGACCCAGTACTTC.